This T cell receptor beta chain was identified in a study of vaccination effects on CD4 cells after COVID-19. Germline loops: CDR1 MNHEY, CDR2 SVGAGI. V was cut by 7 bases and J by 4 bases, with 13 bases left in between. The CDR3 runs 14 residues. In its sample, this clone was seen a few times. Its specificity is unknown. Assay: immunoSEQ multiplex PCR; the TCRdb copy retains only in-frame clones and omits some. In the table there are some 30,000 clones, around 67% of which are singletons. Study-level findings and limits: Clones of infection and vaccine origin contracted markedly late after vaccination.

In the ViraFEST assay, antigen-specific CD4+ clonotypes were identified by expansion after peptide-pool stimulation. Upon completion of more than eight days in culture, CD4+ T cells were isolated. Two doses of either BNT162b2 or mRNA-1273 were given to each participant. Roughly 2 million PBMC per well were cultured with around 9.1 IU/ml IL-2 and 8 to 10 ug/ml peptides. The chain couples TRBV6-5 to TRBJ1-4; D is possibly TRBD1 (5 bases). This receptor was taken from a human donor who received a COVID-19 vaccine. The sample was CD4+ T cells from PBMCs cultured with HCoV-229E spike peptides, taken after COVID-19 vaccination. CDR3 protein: CASKTGGFNEKLFF. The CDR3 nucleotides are TGTGCCAGCAAGACCGGGGGATTTAATGAAAAACTGTTTTTT.